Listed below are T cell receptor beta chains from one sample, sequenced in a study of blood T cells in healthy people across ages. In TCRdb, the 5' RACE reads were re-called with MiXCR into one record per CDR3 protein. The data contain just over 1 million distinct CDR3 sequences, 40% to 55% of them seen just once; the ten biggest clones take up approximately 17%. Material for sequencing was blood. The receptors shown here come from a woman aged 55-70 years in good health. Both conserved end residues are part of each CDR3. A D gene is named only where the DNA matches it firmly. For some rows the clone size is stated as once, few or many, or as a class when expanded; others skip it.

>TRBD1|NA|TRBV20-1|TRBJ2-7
TGCAGTGCTAGACATGACAGGGGGTTATCTCTCGAGCAGTACTTC
CSARHDRGLSLEQYF
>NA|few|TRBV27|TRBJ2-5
TGTGCCAGCAGTTTGGTATACGGAGAGACCCAGTACTTC
CASSLVYGETQYF
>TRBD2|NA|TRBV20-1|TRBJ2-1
TGCAGTGCTAGGGAGCGGGGGGGCTCCTACAATGAGCAGTTCTTC
CSARERGGSYNEQFF
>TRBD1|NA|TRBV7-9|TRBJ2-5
TGTGCCAGCAGCTTTAAACTCGGGACAGGGGGCAAAAGGCGAGAGACCCAGTACTTC
CASSFKLGTGGKRRETQYF
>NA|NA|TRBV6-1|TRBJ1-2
TGTGCCAGCAGTGAATGGACTTTATATGGCTACACCTTC
CASSEWTLYGYTF
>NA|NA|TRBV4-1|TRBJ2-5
TGCGCCAGCAGCCAAACGAAGGGGGGCCAAGCTAGAGAGACCCAGTACTTC
CASSQTKGGQARETQYF
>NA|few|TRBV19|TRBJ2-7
TGTGCCAGTAGTCAGATGGGAGCCTACGAGCAGTACTTC
CASSQMGAYEQYF
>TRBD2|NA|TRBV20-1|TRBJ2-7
TGCAGTGCTAGAGCTGGGAGCGGGAGTGCCGTACGGTCCCACGAGCAGTACTTC
CSARAGSGSAVRSHEQYF
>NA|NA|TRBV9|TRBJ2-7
TGTGCCAGCAGCGTAGGGGCTAGCGAGACCTACGAGCAGTACTTC
CASSVGASETYEQYF
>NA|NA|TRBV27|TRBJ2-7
TGTGCCAGCACCCTGAGTAGGGACATGTCCTACGAGCAGTACTTC
CASTLSRDMSYEQYF
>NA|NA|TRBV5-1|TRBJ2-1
TGCGCCAGCAGCGGGCCGGGACGGGGCAATGAGCAGTTCTTC
CASSGPGRGNEQFF
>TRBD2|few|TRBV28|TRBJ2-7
TGTGCCAGCAGACTTGGACTAGCGGCGACCTACGAGCAGTACTTC
CASRLGLAATYEQYF
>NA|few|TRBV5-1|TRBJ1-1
TGCGCCAGCAGCTTGTCCGGGGTAGCTTTCTTT
CASSLSGVAFF
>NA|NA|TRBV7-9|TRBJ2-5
TGTGCCAGCAGCTCCCCTCGGAGTCAGGGGAGACTCGAGACCCAGTACTTC
CASSSPRSQGRLETQYF
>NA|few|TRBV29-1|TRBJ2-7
TGCAGCGTTGCGGCAGGGAGAAGGTACGAGCAGTACTTC
CSVAAGRRYEQYF
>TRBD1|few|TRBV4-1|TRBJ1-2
TGCGCCAGCCAGTTCGAGACAGGGGTGCGCGGCTACACCTTC
CASQFETGVRGYTF